The 17 T cell receptor beta chains reported below all come from one sample, sequenced in a study of blood T cell repertoires in COVID-19. TCRdb's table, derived via immunoSEQ multiplex PCR, lists solely in-frame clones and lacks some. Here the sample spans approximately 400,000 clones, roughly 90% being singletons. Sequenced input: peripheral blood. The receptors come from a man between 40 and 49 years old with acute or convalescent COVID-19.

This chain uses TRBV19 with TRBJ1-2; TRBD1 agrees at 7 bases. The CDR3 totals 13 residues. Per germline, CDR1 LNHDA and CDR2 SQIVND (reference sequence). The J segment lost 8 bases and the V segment lost 6 bases, leaving 9 bases of the junction unmatched. The CDR3 DNA follows: TGTGCCAGTAGCCCAACAGGGGTAGACGGCTACACCTTC. Translated: CASSPTGVDGYTF.

This clone has only a few counts. V is TRBV27 and J is TRBJ2-3; weak D call: TRBD2 (5 bases). The V and J ends lost 7 bases and 2 bases respectively, with 22 bases between them. The CDR3 sequence is 17 residues long. Germline values: CDR1 MNHEY, CDR2 SMNVEV (reference sequence). The CDR3 nucleotides read TGTGCCAGCATTCCCCTGGCCACCGGACTCACCACAGATACGCAGTATTTT. It yields the protein CASIPLATGLTTDTQYF.

This chain connects TRBV7-2 to TRBJ1-6, with D tentatively TRBD1 (5 bases). The CDR3 sequence is 13 residues long. Trimming removed 1 base at V and 13 bases at J, with 11 bases between. CDR1 is SGHTA and CDR2 is FQGNSA in the germline V gene. The CDR3 coding sequence is TGTGCCAGCAGCTTAGTCGCGACAGAGCCCCTCCACTTT. Amino acids: CASSLVATEPLHF.

The rearrangement uses TRBV28 and TRBJ2-7; maybe TRBD1 (6 bases). CDR1 and CDR2 from the germline V gene are MDHEN and SYDVKM. The CDR3 sequence is 14 residues long. Trimming took 4 bases from V and 4 from J, leaving 14 bases between them. The CDR3 sequence is CASSSPGVMYEQYF. In DNA, the CDR3 is TGTGCCAGCAGTTCCCCAGGGGTTATGTACGAGCAGTACTTC.

DNA of the CDR3: TGTGCCATCAGGGGGGACAGATGGTCAGATACGCAGTATTTT. This codes for CAIRGDRWSDTQYF. The chain links TRBV10-3 to TRBJ2-3; 7 bases line up with TRBD1. V lost 6 bases, J lost 4 bases, and 7 bases stayed unmatched. CDR1 and CDR2 (germline): ENHRY, SYGVKD. This CDR3 is built from 14 residues.

This chain uses TRBV28 with TRBJ1-2, with D unresolved. This CDR3 comprises 14 residues. V lost 7 bases, J lost 4 bases, and 16 bases lay in between. The germline CDR1 and CDR2 sequences are MDHEN and SYDVKM. For the CDR3, the DNA is TGTGCCAGCACCTTTTACGGGGTAGGCTATGGCTACACCTTC. Protein sequence: CASTFYGVGYGYTF.

The chain uses TRBV6-2 or TRBV6-3 and TRBJ2-3; 10 nucleotides line up with TRBD2. The germline V gene has CDR1 MNHEY and CDR2 SVGEGT. The CDR3 is 17 amino acids. Unmatched junction bases numbered 6, after V lost 0 bases and J lost 3 bases. The CDR3 sequence: CASSYSLAGDYTDTQYF. The CDR3 DNA follows: TGTGCCAGCAGTTACTCTCTAGCGGGGGACTATACAGATACGCAGTATTTT.

The rearrangement uses TRBV6-5 and TRBJ2-7, with D tentatively TRBD2 (6 bases). Germline V gene sequence: CDR1 MNHEY, CDR2 SVGAGI. The V end lost 7 bases, the J end lost 7 bases, and 20 bases lay between the germline ends. The CDR3 covers 14 residues. Here the CDR3 DNA reads TGTGCCAGCACCCCTATCGGGGGTACTAGGGAGCAGTACTTC. Protein sequence: CASTPIGGTREQYF.

This clone was seen once. The chain recombines TRBV27 with TRBJ2-4; the D gene is possibly TRBD1 (5 bases). The CDR3 runs to 19 residues. The V and J ends lost 0 bases and 0 bases respectively, with 18 bases between them. Germline loops: CDR1 MNHEY, CDR2 SMNVEV (reference sequence). CDR3 in DNA: TGTGCCAGCAGTTTATCGTTTGACAGCCATCGACTAGCCAAAAACATTCAGTACTTC. It is translated as CASSLSFDSHRLAKNIQYF.

As DNA, the CDR3 is TGCGCCAGCAGCGGGGGCGCGGCGAACACTGAAGCTTTCTTT. This gives the protein CASSGGAANTEAFF. The genes are TRBV5-1 and TRBJ1-1, with a weak D call TRBD1 (6 bases). The CDR3 length is 14 residues. The ends were cut back, 4 bases at V and 1 base at J, with 11 bases in the middle. Germline lookup yields CDR1 SGHRS and CDR2 YFSETQ.

The J gene is TRBJ2-2, the V gene TRBV28, with D tentatively TRBD2 (6 bases). This CDR3 spans 16 amino acids. The V end lost 2 bases, the J end lost 1 base, and 11 bases lay between the germline ends. Germline V gene lookup returns CDR1 MDHEN and CDR2 SYDVKM. DNA for the CDR3: TGTGCCAGCAGTTTAGGGTCTAGCGAGAACACCGGGGAGCTGTTTTTT. Translation: CASSLGSSENTGELFF.

J is TRBJ1-1 and V is TRBV27; 8 positions agree with TRBD1. Germline lookup yields CDR1 MNHEY and CDR2 SMNVEV (reference sequence). This CDR3 region has 17 residues. Germline trimming cut 6 bases from V and 5 bases from J; bases unmatched to any gene: 17. CDR3: CASRGAGGAAILTEAFF. In nucleotides, the CDR3 is TGTGCCAGCAGGGGGGCAGGGGGCGCGGCTATTCTAACTGAAGCTTTCTTT.

The V call is TRBV7-8, the J call TRBJ2-2; a possible D gene is TRBD1 (6 bases). V was clipped by 5 bases and J by 3 bases, with 16 bases between them. The CDR3 has 16 residues. CDR1 is SGHVS, CDR2 FQNEAQ, per germline. The CDR3 region is CASSRVMAGDTGELFF. Here the CDR3 DNA reads TGTGCCAGCAGCAGAGTAATGGCAGGGGACACCGGGGAGCTGTTTTTT. The full variable domain, in which reference TRBV7-8 and TRBJ2-2 provide the parts outside the CDR3, is GAGVSQSPRYKVAKRGQDVALRCDPISGHVSLFWYQQALGQGPEFLTYFQNEAQLDKSGLPSDRFFAERPEGSVSTLKIQRTQQEDSAVYLCASSRVMAGDTGELFFGEGSRLTVL.

V usage is TRBV5-1 and J usage is TRBJ1-1; 9 bases are a match to TRBD1. This CDR3 has 14 amino acids. The J segment lost 7 bases and the V segment lost 6 bases, leaving 10 bases of the junction unmatched. Germline CDR1 and CDR2: SGHRS and YFSETQ. The CDR3 protein is CASTLGQGIGEAFF. Written as DNA, the CDR3 is TGCGCCAGCACCCTAGGACAGGGGATTGGTGAAGCTTTCTTT.

The chain combines TRBV30 with TRBJ2-5, with 8 bases identical to TRBD1. Germline V gives CDR1 GTSNPN, CDR2 SVGIG (reference sequence). CDR3 length: 13 amino acids. The V segment lost 1 base and the J segment 9 bases; nucleotides outside the gene matches: 7. The CDR3 loop is CAWSGQGSLAQYF. The CDR3 coding sequence is TGTGCCTGGAGTGGACAGGGGAGTTTGGCCCAGTACTTC.

The V and J genes are TRBV2 and TRBJ2-7; 9 nucleotides line up with TRBD1. From germline, CDR1 is SNHLY and CDR2 FYNNEI. The CDR3 length is 13 residues. The V and J ends lost 11 bases and 0 bases, in that order; junction bases with no gene match: 5. This CDR3 is CAAGQGISYEQYF. CDR3 bases: TGTGCCGCGGGACAGGGAATCTCCTACGAGCAGTACTTC. The full variable domain, in which reference TRBV2 and TRBJ2-7 provide the parts outside the CDR3, is EPEVTQTPSHQVTQMGQEVILRCVPISNHLYFYWYRQILGQKVEFLVSFYNNEISEKSEIFDDQFSVERPDGSNFTLKIRSTKLEDSAMYFCAAGQGISYEQYFGPGTRLTVT.

This clone was detected only once. The chain couples TRBV25-1 to TRBJ2-2, with D perhaps matching TRBD1 (6 bases). Trimming stripped 8 bases from V and 1 base from J, with 11 bases between. CDR1 and CDR2 from the germline V gene are MGHDK and SYGVNS. The CDR3 extends over 14 amino acids. The CDR3 nucleotides read TGTGCCAGCCGGAGAGGGGGGAACACCGGGGAGCTGTTTTTT. This translates into CASRRGGNTGELFF.